The entry below gives a single T cell receptor (beta chain) sequence along with its context. Unmatched junction bases numbered 8, after V lost 0 bases and J lost 2 bases. The CDR3 extends over 18 amino acids. CDR1 is SGHRS, CDR2 YFSETQ, per germline. This entry comes from a study of blood T cell repertoires in COVID-19. Study summary: The United States, Italy and Spain provided the acute and convalescent COVID-19 samples. T cells, B-cell-depleted T cells, or PBMCs supplied cDNA or gDNA.

During active infection, Seattle patients enrolled and were then monitored through disease. Original data processing: Reference gene primer amplification yielded estimated nucleated cell counts. Only in-frame clones appear in the TCRdb table, and some are missing; sequencing was by immunoSEQ multiplex PCR. V, J and clone size are those of that table, while D and trimming were read from the DNA. This sample has 150,000 or so clones, with around 93% found just once. Sequencing used peripheral blood. The sequence was obtained from a man aged 25 to 40 with COVID-19, enrolled during active disease. This rearrangement joins TRBV5-1 to TRBJ2-3; 11 bases line up with TRBD2. The CDR3 coding sequence is TGCGCCAGCAGCTTGGGGTTAACTAGCGGGAGTACCACAGATACGCAGTATTTT. This sequence encodes CASSLGLTSGSTTDTQYF.